This note documents a single TCR beta chain sequence. The data were obtained in a study of OX40 agonist ivuxolimab in advanced cancers. Background on the study: The group had a mean age of around 60 years, ranged from roughly 23 to 90, and was 82.7% male. Past anti-PD-1, anti-PD-L1 or anti-CTLA-4 therapy was accepted, and 40% had received some.

Per germline, CDR1 ENHRY and CDR2 SYGVKD. This CDR3 contains 13 residues. The germline V and J ends were trimmed by 11 bases and 8 bases, with 21 bases remaining between them. Assay used: immunoSEQ multiplex PCR; TCRdb lists only in-frame clones, some missing. Of about 40,000 clones in the sample, about 89% were seen once. The source is an adult with an advanced solid tumor such as melanoma, head and neck, liver or kidney cancer. The sample here was CD4+ or CD8+ T cells sorted from blood, taken in a trial of the OX40 agonist ivuxolimab. V and J are TRBV10-3 and TRBJ1-2; D perhaps matches TRBD1 (5 bases). The CDR3 protein is CAAASGTGVGYTF. The CDR3 region has the DNA TGTGCCGCCGCCTCCGGGACTGGAGTCGGCTACACCTTC.